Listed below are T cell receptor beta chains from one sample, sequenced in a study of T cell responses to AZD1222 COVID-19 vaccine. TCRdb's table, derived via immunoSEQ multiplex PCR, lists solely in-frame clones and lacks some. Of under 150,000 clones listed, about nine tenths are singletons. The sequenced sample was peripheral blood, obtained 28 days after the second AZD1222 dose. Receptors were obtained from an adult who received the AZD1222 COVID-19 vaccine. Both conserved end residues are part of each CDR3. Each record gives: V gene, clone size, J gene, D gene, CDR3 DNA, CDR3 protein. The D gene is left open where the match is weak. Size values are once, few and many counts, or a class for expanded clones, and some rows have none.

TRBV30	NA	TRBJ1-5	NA	TGTGCCTGGAATCCTCGGGGCAGGGGTCTTATTAGCAATCAGCCCCAGCATTTT	CAWNPRGRGLISNQPQHF
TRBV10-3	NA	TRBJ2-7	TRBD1	TGTGCCACAGTCCGGGACAGTGTATCCTACGAGCAGTACTTC	CATVRDSVSYEQYF
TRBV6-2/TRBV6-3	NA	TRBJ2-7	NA	TGTGCCAGCAGTTACTTGGGGGAGCAGTACTTC	CASSYLGEQYF
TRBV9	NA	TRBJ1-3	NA	TGTGCCAGCAGCACCCTGGGACGCCAAAGTGGAAACACCATATATTTT	CASSTLGRQSGNTIYF
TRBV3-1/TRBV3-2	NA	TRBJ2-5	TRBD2	TGTGCCAGCAGCCAATTTGGAGCGGGAGGTCAAGAGACCCAGTACTTC	CASSQFGAGGQETQYF
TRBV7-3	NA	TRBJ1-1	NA	TGTGCCAGCAGCTTAACCCGCATAGAGGCCATGAACACTGAAGCTTTCTTT	CASSLTRIEAMNTEAFF
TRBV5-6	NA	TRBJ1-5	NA	TGTGCCAGCAGCTTGGATGATCAGCCCCAGCATTTT	CASSLDDQPQHF
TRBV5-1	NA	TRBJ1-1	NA	TGCGCCAGCAGCTTGGGTAATACCGGGAACACTGAAGCTTTCTTT	CASSLGNTGNTEAFF
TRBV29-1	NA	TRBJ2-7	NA	TGCAGCGTTGAACAGGGTGGCACGGAGCAGTACTTC	CSVEQGGTEQYF
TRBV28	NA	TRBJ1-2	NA	TGTGCCAGTAGGTCTAACTATGGCTACACCTTC	CASRSNYGYTF
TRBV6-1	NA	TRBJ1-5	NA	TGTGCCAGCAGTGAGATCCGAAAGGTGCCCCAGCATTTT	CASSEIRKVPQHF
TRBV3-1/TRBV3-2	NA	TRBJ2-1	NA	TGTGCCAGCAGCCAAAAAATGGGACTCGTCCCCAGGAGCTCCTACAATGAGCAGTTCTTC	CASSQKMGLVPRSSYNEQFF
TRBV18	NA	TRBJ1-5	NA	TGTGCCAGCTCACTTGCACCGGGACGCAGCAATCAGCCCCAGCATTTT	CASSLAPGRSNQPQHF
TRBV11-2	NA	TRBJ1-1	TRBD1	TGTGCCAGCAGCCTCGACAGGGACACTGAAGCTTTCTTT	CASSLDRDTEAFF
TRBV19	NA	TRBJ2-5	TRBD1	TGTGCCAGTAGTAAGACAGGGGCAGAAGAGACCCAGTACTTC	CASSKTGAEETQYF
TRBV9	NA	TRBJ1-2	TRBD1	TGTGCCAGCAGCCCAACCGACAGGGGGAACTATGGCTACACCTTC	CASSPTDRGNYGYTF
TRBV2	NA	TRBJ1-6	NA	TGTGCCAGCAGTTCTACTGCGGCCGCTAATTCACCCCTCCACTTT	CASSSTAAANSPLHF
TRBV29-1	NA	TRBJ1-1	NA	TGCAGCGCAGGTAAGAACACTGAAGCTTTCTTT	CSAGKNTEAFF
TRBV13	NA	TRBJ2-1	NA	TGTGCCAGCAGCTCCGGCGGTGCGGGGAACGAGCAGTTCTTC	CASSSGGAGNEQFF
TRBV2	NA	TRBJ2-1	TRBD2	TGTGCCAGCAGTTCAAGGAGCGGGAGAGGGAATGAGCAGTTCTTC	CASSSRSGRGNEQFF
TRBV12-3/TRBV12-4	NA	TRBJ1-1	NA	TGTGCCAGCAGTCTTTCAAGGAACACTGAAGCTTTCTTT	CASSLSRNTEAFF
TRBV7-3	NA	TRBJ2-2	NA	TGTGCCAGCAGCTTAATCCCCTCGCCGGACACCGGGGAGCTGTTTTTT	CASSLIPSPDTGELFF
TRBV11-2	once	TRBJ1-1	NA	TGTGCCAGCAGCCGGGCGGTCCTGAGCACTGAAGCTTTCTTT	CASSRAVLSTEAFF
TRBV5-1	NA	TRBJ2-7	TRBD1	TGCGCCAGCAGCTTCTACGCCGTATCAGGGGGCATCTACGAGCAGTACTTC	CASSFYAVSGGIYEQYF
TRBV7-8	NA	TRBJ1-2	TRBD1	TGTGCCAGCAGCTCCGGACAGGGACTCTATGGCTACACCTTC	CASSSGQGLYGYTF
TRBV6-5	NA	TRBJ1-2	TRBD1	TGTGCCAGCAGCACAGGGGGCTTTGGCTACACCTTC	CASSTGGFGYTF
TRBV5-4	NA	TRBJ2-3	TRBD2	TGTGCCAGCAGCTTGAGAGCGGGGGCTAGCACAGATACGCAGTATTTT	CASSLRAGASTDTQYF
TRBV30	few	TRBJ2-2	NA	TGTGCCTGGAGACGAAGCTGGGGGAACACCGGGGAGCTGTTTTTT	CAWRRSWGNTGELFF
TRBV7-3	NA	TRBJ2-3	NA	TGTGCCAGCAGCCAAGGAAATACGCAGTATTTT	CASSQGNTQYF
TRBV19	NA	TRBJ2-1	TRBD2	TGTGCCAGTAGTATTCAGGCTAGCGGGAGGGCCGCCTCCTTATACAATGAGCAGTTCTTC	CASSIQASGRAASLYNEQFF
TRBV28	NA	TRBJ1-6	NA	TGTGCCAGCACCAAACGGAGCCGAGCGGGGGATTCACCCCTCCACTTT	CASTKRSRAGDSPLHF
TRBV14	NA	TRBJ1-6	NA	TGTGCCAGCAGCCAAGTTTCCGTCTATAATTCACCCCTCCACTTT	CASSQVSVYNSPLHF
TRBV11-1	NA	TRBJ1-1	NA	TGTGCCAGCAGCTTATGGGCCAACCCTGAAGCTTTCTTT	CASSLWANPEAFF
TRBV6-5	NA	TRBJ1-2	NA	TGTGCCAGCAGCCTCGGGGGGGTGAGGGGCTACACCTTC	CASSLGGVRGYTF
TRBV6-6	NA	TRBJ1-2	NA	TGTGCCAGCAGTTACTCGATAGGGGGGGCTGACTATGGCTACACCTTC	CASSYSIGGADYGYTF
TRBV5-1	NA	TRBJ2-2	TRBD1	TGCGCCAGCAGCTGGGGGGACAGGGGAACGAACACCGGGGAGCTGTTTTTT	CASSWGDRGTNTGELFF
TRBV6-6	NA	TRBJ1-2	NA	TGTGCCAGCAGTTCCCTATATGGCTACACCTTC	CASSSLYGYTF
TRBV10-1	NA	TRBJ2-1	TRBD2	TGCGCCAGCAGTGAAAGGGCGCCGGGGGGGCTAGCGATCAATGAGCAGTTCTTC	CASSERAPGGLAINEQFF
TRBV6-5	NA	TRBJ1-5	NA	TGTGCCAGCAGTACCACCGTTGGCGGCAATCAGCCCCAGCATTTT	CASSTTVGGNQPQHF
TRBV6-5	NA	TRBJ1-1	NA	TGTGCCAGCAGTTCTAGGGGGACTGAAGCTTTCTTT	CASSSRGTEAFF
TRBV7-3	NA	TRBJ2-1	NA	TGTGCCAGCAGCGATAAAGGGGAGCAGACCCGGGAGCAGTTCTTC	CASSDKGEQTREQFF
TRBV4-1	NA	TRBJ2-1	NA	TGCGCCAGCAGCCAACACGGAACCTCGATGGATGAGCAGTTCTTC	CASSQHGTSMDEQFF
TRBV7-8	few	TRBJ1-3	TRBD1	TGTGCCAGCAGCCCACAGGGGAGTTCTGGAAACACCATATATTTT	CASSPQGSSGNTIYF
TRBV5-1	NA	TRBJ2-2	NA	TGCGCCAGCAGCACGGACAATGTAATTTCCGGGGAGCTGTTTTTT	CASSTDNVISGELFF